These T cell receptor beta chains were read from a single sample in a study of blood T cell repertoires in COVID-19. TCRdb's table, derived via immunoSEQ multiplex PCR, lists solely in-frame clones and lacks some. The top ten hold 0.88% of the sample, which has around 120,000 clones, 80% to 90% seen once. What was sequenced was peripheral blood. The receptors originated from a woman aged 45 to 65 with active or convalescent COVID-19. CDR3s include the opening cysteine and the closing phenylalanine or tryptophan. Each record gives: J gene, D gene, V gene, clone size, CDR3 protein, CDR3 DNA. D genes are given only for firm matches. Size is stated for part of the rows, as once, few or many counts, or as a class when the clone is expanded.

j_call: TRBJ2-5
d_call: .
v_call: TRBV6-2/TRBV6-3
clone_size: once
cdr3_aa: CASSYLSQETQYF
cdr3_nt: TGTGCCAGCAGTTACCTGTCGCAAGAGACCCAGTACTTC

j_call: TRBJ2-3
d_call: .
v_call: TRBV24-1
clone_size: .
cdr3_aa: CATSETGAATDTQYF
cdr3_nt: TGTGCCACCAGTGAGACGGGAGCGGCCACAGATACGCAGTATTTT

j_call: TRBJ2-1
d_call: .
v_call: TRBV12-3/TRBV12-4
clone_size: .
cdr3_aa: CASSFGLEQFF
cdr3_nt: TGTGCCAGCAGTTTCGGGTTAGAGCAGTTCTTC

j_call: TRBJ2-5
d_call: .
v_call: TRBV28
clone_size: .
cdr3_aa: CASSSGDRETQYF
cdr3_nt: TGTGCCAGCAGTTCCGGGGATAGGGAGACCCAGTACTTC

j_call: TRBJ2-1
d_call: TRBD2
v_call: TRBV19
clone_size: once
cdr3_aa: CASSITSGASSYNEQFF
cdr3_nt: TGTGCCAGTAGTATAACTAGCGGGGCCAGCTCCTACAATGAGCAGTTCTTC

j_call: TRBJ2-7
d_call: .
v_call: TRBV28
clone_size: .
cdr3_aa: CASSMSQGILYEQYF
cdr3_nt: TGTGCCAGCAGCATGAGTCAGGGAATCCTCTACGAGCAGTACTTC

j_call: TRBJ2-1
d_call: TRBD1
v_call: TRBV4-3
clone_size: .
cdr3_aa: CASSQDPAAGGVRFF
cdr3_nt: TGCGCCAGCAGCCAAGATCCCGCGGCAGGGGGCGTTAGGTTCTTC

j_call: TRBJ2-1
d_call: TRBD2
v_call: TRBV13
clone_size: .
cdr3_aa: CASSSGTSGIYNEQFF
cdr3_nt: TGTGCCAGCAGCTCCGGGACTAGCGGGATTTACAATGAGCAGTTCTTC

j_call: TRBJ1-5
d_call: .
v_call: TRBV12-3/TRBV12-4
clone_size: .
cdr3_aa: CASSFLRNQPQHF
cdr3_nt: TGTGCCAGCAGTTTCCTGCGGAATCAGCCCCAGCATTTT

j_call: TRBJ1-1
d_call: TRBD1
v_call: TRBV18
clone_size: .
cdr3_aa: CASSPQTGRNTEAFF
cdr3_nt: TGTGCCAGCTCACCCCAGACAGGGAGGAACACTGAAGCTTTCTTT

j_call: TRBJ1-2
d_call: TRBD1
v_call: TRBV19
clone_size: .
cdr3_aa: CASSKKSGTGDNYGYTF
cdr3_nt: TGTGCCAGTAGCAAGAAGTCCGGGACAGGGGATAACTATGGCTACACCTTC

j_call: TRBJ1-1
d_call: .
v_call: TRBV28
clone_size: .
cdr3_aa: CASSLLLGGGPEAFF
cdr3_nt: TGTGCCAGCAGTTTACTCCTAGGGGGGGGCCCTGAAGCTTTCTTT

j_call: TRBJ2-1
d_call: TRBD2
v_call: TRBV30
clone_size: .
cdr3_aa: CAWSAVGDYQFF
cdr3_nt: TGTGCCTGGAGTGCCGTGGGGGACTACCAGTTCTTC